Listed here are 31 T cell receptor beta chains from one sample, sequenced in a study of CD8+ T cells in alopecia areata. Indicated treatment: oral pan-JAK inhibitor, 5-10 mg twice daily. Investigators isolated RNA and reverse transcribed it into cDNA to act as the sequencing template. This table comes from immunoSEQ multiplex PCR, and its TCRdb copy is limited to in-frame clones, with some not included. This sample has about 180,000 clones; roughly 50% occur once, and the top ten carry 10% to 11%. The sample in question was CD8+ T cells sorted from blood, obtained at week 24, from a patient treated with tofacitinib. These receptors came from a human donor with alopecia areata.

V gene TRBV7-2 combines with J gene TRBJ2-3; no clear D. V was cut by 3 bases and J by 3 bases, with 13 bases left in between. The CDR3 loop spans 15 amino acids. Per the germline V gene, CDR1 is SGHTA and CDR2 is FQGNSA. DNA of the CDR3: TGTGCCAGCAGCTTCGGGCAGGATGATACAGATACGCAGTATTTT. Amino acid sequence: CASSFGQDDTDTQYF.

This chain links TRBV4-2 with TRBJ1-5; no firm D call. The V gene lost 0 bases and the J gene lost 0 bases, with 6 bases spanning the gap. The CDR3 is 15 amino acids. CDR1 is LGHNA and CDR2 is YNFKEQ in the germline V gene. CDR3 sequence reads: CASSQELYSNQPQHF. DNA of the CDR3: TGTGCCAGCAGCCAAGAACTGTATAGCAATCAGCCCCAGCATTTT.

The chain joins TRBV7-9 to TRBJ1-5, with D possibly TRBD1 on 5 matching bases. CDR1 is SEHNR and CDR2 is FQNEAQ in the germline V gene (reference sequence). V lost 5 bases to trimming and J lost 5 bases, with 7 bases between them. The CDR3 totals 12 residues. CDR3 DNA: TGTGCCAGCAGCCAAGGGGATCAGCCCCAGCATTTT. Translated: CASSQGDQPQHF.

This clone was counted only a few times. This rearrangement joins TRBV14 to TRBJ2-7, with a tentative D call TRBD1 (6 bases). Deletions cut 6 bases from V and 0 bases from J, with 9 bases between. Germline assignment: CDR1 SGHDN and CDR2 FVKESK. This CDR3 has 13 residues. The CDR3: CASRDRTSYEQYF. As DNA, the CDR3 is TGTGCCAGCAGAGACAGGACCTCCTACGAGCAGTACTTC.

In the case of this clone: This sample includes further DNA sequences coding for the same CDR3. The CDR3 reads CASSPRDTEAFF. DNA of the CDR3: TGTGCCAGCAGCCCCAGGGATACTGAAGCTTTCTTT. The rearrangement links TRBV7-9 to TRBJ1-1; D perhaps matches TRBD1 (5 bases). The germline CDR1 and CDR2 sequences are SEHNR and FQNEAQ (reference sequence). V lost 5 bases to trimming and J lost 5 bases, with 9 bases between them. This CDR3 is 12 amino acids long.

The chain recombines TRBV10-3 with TRBJ1-6, with 7 bases matching TRBD1. Germline CDR1 reads ENHRY; CDR2 reads SYGVKD. Losses at the gene ends were 7 bases for V and 3 bases for J; bases not matched to a gene: 6. The CDR3 sequence is 15 residues long. The CDR3 coding sequence is TGTGCCATCAATAACGGACAGGTCTATAATTCACCCCTCCACTTT. Its protein product is CAINNGQVYNSPLHF.

This sequence joins TRBV9 and TRBJ2-5, with 8 positions matching TRBD2. The V gene end was trimmed by 5 bases and the J gene end by 2 bases; junction bases not matched to a gene: 8. The CDR3 runs 15 residues. Germline V gene lookup returns CDR1 SGDLS and CDR2 YYNGEE. The CDR3 nucleotides are TGTGCCAGCAGTGAGGATAGCGGGGTACAAGAGACCCAGTACTTC. Amino acids: CASSEDSGVQETQYF.

This chain joins TRBV5-1 and TRBJ2-1; D is possibly TRBD2 (5 bases). There are 14 residues in the CDR3. V lost 5 bases and J lost 2, with 11 bases in between. Germline V gene sequence: CDR1 SGHRS, CDR2 YFSETQ. The DNA of the CDR3 is TGCGCCAGCAGTCAGGACTCGGCCTACAATGAGCAGTTCTTC. It specifies CASSQDSAYNEQFF.

This chain joins TRBV27 and TRBJ2-7; D remains unclear. Trimming removed 5 bases from V and 2 bases from J, with 13 bases in between. Germline V gene lookup returns CDR1 MNHEY and CDR2 SMNVEV (reference sequence). The CDR3 has 14 amino acids. The CDR3 spells CASSPGHGAYEQYF. CDR3 nucleotides: TGTGCCAGCAGTCCAGGTCACGGCGCCTACGAGCAGTACTTC.

V and J are TRBV6-6 and TRBJ2-2, with D possibly being TRBD1 (6 bases). Germline CDR1 MNHNY, CDR2 SVGAGI (reference sequence). Trimming shortened V by 1 base and J by 4 bases, and 10 bases separated the two germline ends. This CDR3 is built from 15 residues. CDR3 in amino acids: CASSYLQGFTGELFF. The CDR3 nucleotides are TGTGCCAGCAGTTACTTACAGGGTTTCACCGGGGAGCTGTTTTTT.

This clone came up a few times. The chain is built from TRBV27 and TRBJ1-5; D is unresolved. V shed 5 bases and J shed 3 bases, with 8 bases lying between them. CDR1 is MNHEY, CDR2 SMNVEV, per germline (reference sequence). The CDR3 spans 13 residues. The CDR3 is CASSPSLNQPQHF. CDR3 in DNA: TGTGCCAGCAGTCCTAGTCTCAATCAGCCCCAGCATTTT.

The chain uses TRBV7-2 and TRBJ1-2, with a possible D match to TRBD1 (5 bases). The V gene lost 8 bases and the J gene lost 8 bases, with 18 bases spanning the gap. The CDR3 extends over 13 amino acids. The V gene's germline CDR1 is SGHTA and CDR2 FQGNSA. DNA for the CDR3: TGTGCCAGCCGATTAATGGGGGAGAGAGGCTACACCTTC. It translates to CASRLMGERGYTF.

V and J are TRBV5-6 and TRBJ2-2, with 8 nucleotides matching TRBD1. The CDR3 runs 13 residues. Germline V lookup: CDR1 SGHDT, CDR2 YYEEEE. V lost 4 bases to trimming and J lost 7 bases; unmatched junction nucleotides: 3. CDR3 nucleotide sequence: TGTGCCAGCAGCCCAGGGGGCGGCGGGGAGCTGTTTTTT. It specifies CASSPGGGGELFF.

The chain is built from TRBV6-4 and TRBJ2-3; perhaps TRBD1 as D (5 bases). The CDR3 runs to 14 residues. The ends were cut back, 2 bases at V and 3 bases at J, with 9 bases in the middle. The germline CDR1 and CDR2 sequences are MRHNA and SNTAGT. The CDR3 DNA follows: TGTGCCAGCAGTGACCGCCCAGGGACAGATACGCAGTATTTT. Protein: CASSDRPGTDTQYF.

This clone was detected only once. The chain carries TRBV5-4 and TRBJ2-7; D is unresolved. The CDR3 runs 13 residues. CDR1 SGHNT and CDR2 YYREEE come from the germline V gene (reference sequence). The V and J ends lost 2 bases and 2 bases respectively, with 8 bases between them. The CDR3 sequence: CASSFGSPYEQYF. CDR3 coding DNA: TGTGCCAGCAGCTTCGGCAGCCCCTACGAGCAGTACTTC.

The rearrangement links TRBV30 to TRBJ1-5, with D perhaps matching TRBD1 (5 bases). Germline V gene sequence: CDR1 GTSNPN, CDR2 SVGIG (reference sequence). This CDR3 comprises 13 residues. V was shortened by 6 bases and J by 7 bases, with 16 bases between the two germline ends. For the CDR3, the DNA is TGTGCCTGCCAAGACGGGGCGAGGCAGCCCCAGCATTTT. Translated: CACQDGARQPQHF.

The gene calls are TRBV15 and TRBJ2-2, with TRBD1 as a possible D gene (5 bases). The CDR3 totals 15 residues. V gave up 3 bases and J gave up 1 base, with 9 bases separating them. Germline CDR1 reads LNHNV; CDR2 reads YYDKDF (reference sequence). CDR3 sequence reads: CATSSRDLNTGELFF. For the CDR3, the DNA is TGTGCCACCAGCAGCAGGGATTTGAACACCGGGGAGCTGTTTTTT.

V gene TRBV4-3 combines with J gene TRBJ1-1; D possibly corresponds to TRBD1 (6 bases). The germline gives CDR1 LGHNA, CDR2 YSLEER. Trimming pared 0 bases from V and 2 bases from J, leaving 10 bases between. The CDR3 is 15 residues long. The CDR3 is CASSQDWGRNTEAFF. For the CDR3, the DNA is TGCGCCAGCAGCCAAGATTGGGGGCGTAACACTGAAGCTTTCTTT.

This clone was seen more than once but under ten times. The V call is TRBV29-1, the J call TRBJ1-1; the D gene is possibly TRBD1 (5 bases). Germline CDR1 reads SQVTM; CDR2 reads ANQGSEA. V dropped 1 base and J dropped 2 bases, with 11 bases sitting between them. CDR3 length equals 14 residues. CDR3 amino acids: CSVEGGASNTEAFF. CDR3 sequence (DNA): TGCAGCGTTGAAGGAGGGGCTTCTAACACTGAAGCTTTCTTT.

This sequence joins TRBV9 and TRBJ1-1; no firm D call. This CDR3 contains 12 residues. The V and J ends lost 0 bases and 4 bases respectively, with 4 bases between them. Germline V gene sequence: CDR1 SGDLS, CDR2 YYNGEE. This CDR3 reads CASSVGGTEAFF. CDR3 in DNA: TGTGCCAGCAGCGTAGGGGGCACTGAAGCTTTCTTT.

This clone came up a few times. The sample contains more than one DNA sequence encoding this CDR3. The CDR3 here is CASSLGDQPQHF. The CDR3 DNA reads TGTGCCAGCAGTCTCGGGGATCAGCCCCAGCATTTT. The V gene is TRBV5-6, the J gene TRBJ1-5, with D unresolved. CDR3 length: 12 amino acids. Trimming removed 5 bases from V and 5 bases from J, with 8 bases in between. Per germline, CDR1 SGHDT and CDR2 YYEEEE.

The chain joins TRBV13 to TRBJ1-1; 8 bases map to TRBD1. The CDR3 runs to 16 residues. V gave up 6 bases and J gave up 10 bases; unmatched junction bases: 19. CDR1 and CDR2 from the germline V gene are PRHDT and FYEKMQ (reference sequence). The CDR3 sequence is CASSYGQGASYRGAFF. In nucleotides, the CDR3 is TGTGCCAGCAGTTACGGCCAGGGGGCTTCTTATAGGGGAGCTTTCTTT.

V is TRBV4-1 and J is TRBJ1-2; 7 nucleotides line up with TRBD1. After removal of 2 bases from V and 2 bases from J, the junction contained 5 bases not matched to a gene. Germline lookup yields CDR1 MGHRA and CDR2 YSYEKL. CDR3 size: 15 residues. The CDR3 sequence is CASSQRDSENYGYTF. The CDR3 bases are TGCGCCAGCAGCCAACGGGACAGTGAAAACTATGGCTACACCTTC.

The gene calls are TRBV7-2 and TRBJ2-5; TRBD1 matches at 9 bases. V was pared by 6 bases and J by 5 bases, with 19 bases of the junction left unmatched. The germline gives CDR1 SGHTA, CDR2 FQGNSA. This CDR3 has 18 amino acids. As DNA, the CDR3 is TGTGCCAGCAGACGTGCTGACAGGGGGACCGGTGATTCGGAGACCCAGTACTTC. This translates into CASRRADRGTGDSETQYF.

V usage is TRBV7-2 and J usage is TRBJ2-7; 10 positions agree with TRBD2. In germline, CDR1 is SGHTA, CDR2 FQGNSA. The CDR3 spans 14 residues. The V gene end was trimmed by 1 base and the J gene end by 6 bases; junction bases not matched to a gene: 3. The chain's CDR3 is CASSLGAGGLEQYF. Here the CDR3 DNA reads TGTGCCAGCAGCTTAGGAGCGGGGGGGCTCGAGCAGTACTTC.

The chain uses TRBV7-3 and TRBJ1-5; 7 positions agree with TRBD1. V trimming: 3 bases; J trimming: 2 bases; junction bases outside the gene matches: 4. In germline, CDR1 is SGHTA, CDR2 FQGTGA. CDR3 length: 15 amino acids. The CDR3 nucleotides are TGTGCCAGCAGCTTCTCCGACAGGGGCAATCAGCCCCAGCATTTT. Translated: CASSFSDRGNQPQHF.

The genes are TRBV29-1 and TRBJ1-1; D remains unclear. Germline lookup yields CDR1 SQVTM and CDR2 ANQGSEA. V gave up 2 bases and J gave up 3 bases, with 7 bases separating them. The CDR3 is made up of 12 amino acids. The CDR3 region is CSVEYPDTEAFF. For the CDR3, the DNA is TGCAGCGTTGAATATCCGGACACTGAAGCTTTCTTT.

The CDR3 here is CASSLKAGGTGELFF. Here the CDR3 DNA reads TGTGCCAGCAGTTTAAAAGCGGGGGGGACCGGGGAGCTGTTTTTT. The V and J genes are TRBV27 and TRBJ2-2; 10 bases align to TRBD2. V lost 2 bases to trimming and J lost 5 bases; unmatched junction nucleotides: 2. CDR1 MNHEY and CDR2 SMNVEV come from the germline V gene (reference sequence). The length of the CDR3 is 15 residues.

V and J are TRBV15 and TRBJ2-7, with a weak D call TRBD2 (6 bases). CDR3 length equals 16 residues. CDR1 and CDR2 (germline): LNHNV, YYDKDF (reference sequence). Trimming removed 1 base from V and 2 bases from J, with 15 bases in between. Here the CDR3 DNA reads TGTGCCACCAGCAGAGCCATAGCGGCGGGAACCTACGAGCAGTACTTC. Its protein is CATSRAIAAGTYEQYF.

This chain uses TRBV30 with TRBJ1-1; D remains ambiguous. The germline V gene has CDR1 GTSNPN and CDR2 SVGIG (reference sequence). The CDR3 covers 13 residues. Trimming left V 1 base short and J 2 bases short, with 8 bases between. The CDR3 sequence is CAWSGGFNTEAFF. The DNA for the CDR3 is TGTGCCTGGAGTGGTGGGTTCAACACTGAAGCTTTCTTT.

J is TRBJ1-6 and V is TRBV4-3; D ambiguous. The germline V and J ends were trimmed by 0 bases and 3 bases, with 9 bases remaining between them. CDR1 is LGHNA, CDR2 YSLEER, per germline. The CDR3 length is 16 residues. The CDR3 here is CASSQDRNSYNSPLHF. CDR3 bases: TGCGCCAGCAGCCAAGATCGGAACAGCTATAATTCACCCCTCCACTTT.